The rows below give T cell receptor beta chains drawn from one sample of a study of chemoradiotherapy in HPV16-positive cancers. Sequencing used immunoSEQ multiplex PCR; TCRdb keeps in-frame clones, though not all of them. The table shows approximately 12,000 clones, with around 80% occurring only once. The specimen was taken from a patient who underwent chemoradiotherapy. Source of these receptors: a human donor with HPV-associated anogenital cancer. Both conserved end residues are part of each CDR3. The D gene is left open where the match is weak. Size values are once, few and many counts, or a class for expanded clones, and some rows have none.

D	size	V	J	CDR3	DNA
-	-	TRBV7-7	TRBJ1-3	CASSLTRGNTIYF	TGTGCTAGCAGCTTAACGAGGGGAAACACCATATATTTT
-	-	TRBV11-3	TRBJ1-2	CASSLSRGSGYTF	TGTGCCAGCAGCTTATCCCGGGGGAGTGGCTACACCTTC
-	-	TRBV7-2	TRBJ2-7	CASSLDSGPYEQYF	TGTGCCAGCAGCTTAGATTCGGGACCCTACGAGCAGTACTTC
-	-	TRBV2	TRBJ1-2	CASGLEGRGDGYTF	TGTGCCAGCGGTTTGGAGGGGAGAGGTGATGGCTACACCTTC
-	-	TRBV6-1	TRBJ1-2	CASTTGPLGYGYTF	TGTGCCAGCACGACGGGGCCATTGGGCTATGGCTACACCTTC
-	-	TRBV6-6	TRBJ1-2	CASSSSRAVYGYTF	TGTGCCAGCAGCTCCTCACGGGCGGTCTATGGCTACACCTTC
-	-	TRBV13	TRBJ2-5	CASSPGQGGLAVEETQYF	TGTGCCAGCAGCCCGGGACAGGGGGGACTAGCGGTCGAAGAGACCCAGTACTTC
-	once	TRBV30	TRBJ2-7	CAWIHSRARGPYEQYF	TGTGCCTGGATACACTCCCGGGCCCGGGGCCCCTACGAGCAGTACTTC
-	-	TRBV2	TRBJ2-1	CASSEVTFSEQFF	TGTGCCAGCAGTGAAGTGACTTTTAGTGAGCAGTTCTTC
-	-	TRBV25-1	TRBJ2-2	CASTLTANTGELFF	TGTGCCAGCACTTTGACGGCGAACACCGGGGAGCTGTTTTTT
TRBD1	-	TRBV29-1	TRBJ2-1	CSVMGQAYSEQFF	TGCAGCGTCATGGGACAGGCCTACAGTGAGCAGTTCTTC
-	-	TRBV5-4	TRBJ2-7	CASSLESAGKTSYEQYF	TGTGCCAGCAGCTTGGAATCGGCGGGGAAAACCTCCTACGAGCAGTACTTC
TRBD2	-	TRBV6-1	TRBJ2-1	CASSDLSGGVGEQFF	TGTGCCAGCAGTGACCTGAGCGGGGGGGTAGGTGAGCAGTTCTTC
-	-	TRBV5-8	TRBJ1-6	CASRGRGGSTSPLHF	TGTGCCAGCAGAGGCCGAGGCGGGTCAACCTCACCCCTCCACTTT
TRBD1	-	TRBV15	TRBJ1-5	CATRGQTSNQPQHF	TGTGCCACTCGGGGACAGACAAGCAATCAGCCCCAGCATTTT
TRBD2	-	TRBV6-5	TRBJ2-1	CASSYSASGAYNEQFF	TGTGCCAGCAGTTACTCCGCTAGCGGGGCGTACAATGAGCAGTTCTTC
-	-	TRBV7-8	TRBJ2-7	CASSLAGIAPSYEQYF	TGTGCCAGCAGCTTAGCGGGGATAGCCCCGTCCTACGAGCAGTACTTC
TRBD2	-	TRBV7-8	TRBJ2-5	CASSLVVGGGQETQYF	TGTGCCAGCAGCTTAGTCGTTGGGGGGGGCCAAGAGACCCAGTACTTC
TRBD2	-	TRBV30	TRBJ2-2	CAWSRGGTGELFF	TGTGCCTGGAGTCGGGGGGGCACCGGGGAGCTGTTTTTT
-	-	TRBV5-1	TRBJ1-6	CASSVTGIGNSPLHF	TGCGCCAGCAGCGTTACAGGGATCGGTAATTCACCCCTCCACTTT
-	-	TRBV5-1	TRBJ2-5	CASSLGAGQETQYF	TGCGCCAGCAGCTTGGGCGCGGGGCAAGAGACCCAGTACTTC
TRBD1	-	TRBV7-2	TRBJ1-4	CASSLETGGNEKLFF	TGTGCCAGCAGCTTAGAGACAGGGGGTAATGAAAAACTGTTTTTT
TRBD1	-	TRBV29-1	TRBJ1-1	CSVDRDRAAEAFF	TGCAGCGTTGACCGGGACAGGGCAGCTGAAGCTTTCTTT
-	-	TRBV5-6	TRBJ1-1	CASSPVGGMAFF	TGTGCCAGCAGCCCCGTCGGCGGGATGGCTTTCTTT
-	-	TRBV21-1	TRBJ1-2	CASSKAGGEYYGYTF	TGTGCCAGCAGCAAAGCGGGGGGCGAGTACTATGGCTACACCTTC
-	-	TRBV6-5	TRBJ1-2	CASSGSRPYGYTF	TGTGCCAGCAGCGGAAGTCGTCCCTATGGCTACACCTTC
TRBD1	once	TRBV28	TRBJ2-7	CASSSSGQGKAYEQYF	TGTGCCAGCAGTTCCTCAGGACAGGGTAAGGCCTACGAGCAGTACTTC
-	-	TRBV5-1	TRBJ1-1	CASSLPQVNTEAFF	TGCGCCAGCAGCTTACCCCAGGTGAACACTGAAGCTTTCTTT
-	-	TRBV25-1	TRBJ2-7	CASSDAQGGYEQYF	TGTGCCAGCAGTGATGCGCAGGGGGGCTACGAGCAGTACTTC
-	-	TRBV7-3	TRBJ2-1	CASSPGNSNEQFF	TGTGCCAGCAGCCCCGGAAATTCCAATGAGCAGTTCTTC
TRBD1	-	TRBV7-6	TRBJ1-5	CASSLGQGASQPQHF	TGTGCCAGCAGCTTAGGACAGGGGGCTAGTCAGCCCCAGCATTTT
TRBD2	few	TRBV4-2	TRBJ2-2	CASSQPTSGGATVGTGELFF	TGTGCCAGCAGCCAGCCCACTAGCGGGGGGGCCACGGTGGGCACCGGGGAGCTGTTTTTT
-	-	TRBV20-1	TRBJ1-2	CSALRGEGYTF	TGCAGTGCTCTAAGGGGTGAAGGCTACACCTTC
-	few	TRBV4-1	TRBJ2-3	CASSRGTDTQYF	TGCGCCAGCAGCAGGGGCACAGATACGCAGTATTTT
TRBD2	-	TRBV18	TRBJ2-5	CASSPTGGEETQYF	TGTGCCAGCTCACCAACCGGGGGGGAAGAGACCCAGTACTTC
TRBD1	-	TRBV6-5	TRBJ2-1	CASSPTGGSYNEQFF	TGTGCCAGCAGTCCGACAGGGGGCTCCTACAATGAGCAGTTCTTC
-	few	TRBV2	TRBJ1-6	CASRGRAGSPLHF	TGTGCCAGCCGTGGCAGGGCCGGTTCACCCCTCCACTTT
-	-	TRBV11-3	TRBJ2-4	CASRPREENIQYF	TGTGCCAGCAGACCAAGAGAGGAAAACATTCAGTACTTC
-	-	TRBV5-4	TRBJ1-1	CASSLPNVMNTEAFF	TGTGCCAGCAGCTTGCCCAACGTCATGAACACTGAAGCTTTCTTT
-	once	TRBV20-1	TRBJ2-3	CSARRGGVQYF	TGCAGTGCTAGAAGAGGAGGGGTGCAGTATTTT
-	-	TRBV28	TRBJ1-6	CASRTYNSPLHF	TGTGCCAGCAGGACCTATAATTCACCCCTCCACTTT
-	-	TRBV7-2	TRBJ2-3	CASSPQRISTDTQYF	TGTGCCAGCAGCCCCCAAAGGATAAGCACAGATACGCAGTATTTT
-	medium-sized	TRBV21-1	TRBJ1-3	CASPEGDRGLESGNTIYF	TGTGCCAGCCCCGAAGGGGACAGGGGGCTGGAGAGTGGAAACACCATATATTTT
TRBD2	-	TRBV7-2	TRBJ2-3	CASSGGGSTDTQYF	TGTGCCAGCAGCGGCGGGGGGAGCACAGATACGCAGTATTTT
TRBD1	-	TRBV14	TRBJ1-2	CASSPFEQGMFGYGYTF	TGTGCCAGCAGCCCATTCGAACAGGGGATGTTTGGGTATGGCTACACCTTC
-	-	TRBV19	TRBJ2-2	CASSKDSGVNTGELFF	TGTGCCAGTAGTAAGGACTCAGGGGTGAACACCGGGGAGCTGTTTTTT
-	-	TRBV14	TRBJ2-2	CASSQEGGVNTGELFF	TGTGCCAGCAGCCAAGAAGGAGGGGTAAACACCGGGGAGCTGTTTTTT
-	once	TRBV5-4	TRBJ2-3	CASSQIESTDTQYF	TGTGCCAGCAGCCAGATCGAAAGCACAGATACGCAGTATTTT
-	few	TRBV4-3	TRBJ1-2	CASSQDGIYGYTF	TGCGCCAGCAGCCAAGACGGGATCTATGGCTACACCTTC